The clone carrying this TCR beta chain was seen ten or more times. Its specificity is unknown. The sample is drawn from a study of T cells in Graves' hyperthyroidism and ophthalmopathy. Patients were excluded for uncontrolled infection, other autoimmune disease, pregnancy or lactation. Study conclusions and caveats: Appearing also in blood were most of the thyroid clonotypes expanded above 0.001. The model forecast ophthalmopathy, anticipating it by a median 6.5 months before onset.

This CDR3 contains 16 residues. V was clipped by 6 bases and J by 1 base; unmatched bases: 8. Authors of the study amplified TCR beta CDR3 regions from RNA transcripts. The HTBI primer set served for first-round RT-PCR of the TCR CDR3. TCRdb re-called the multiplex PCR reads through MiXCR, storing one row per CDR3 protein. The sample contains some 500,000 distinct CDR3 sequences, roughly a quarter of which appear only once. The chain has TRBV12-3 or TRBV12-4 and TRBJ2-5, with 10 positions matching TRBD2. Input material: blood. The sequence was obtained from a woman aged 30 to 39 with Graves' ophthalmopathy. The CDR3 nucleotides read TGTGCCAGCAGCCCGAGCCTAGCGGGAGCCCAAGAGACCCAGTACTTC. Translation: CASSPSLAGAQETQYF.